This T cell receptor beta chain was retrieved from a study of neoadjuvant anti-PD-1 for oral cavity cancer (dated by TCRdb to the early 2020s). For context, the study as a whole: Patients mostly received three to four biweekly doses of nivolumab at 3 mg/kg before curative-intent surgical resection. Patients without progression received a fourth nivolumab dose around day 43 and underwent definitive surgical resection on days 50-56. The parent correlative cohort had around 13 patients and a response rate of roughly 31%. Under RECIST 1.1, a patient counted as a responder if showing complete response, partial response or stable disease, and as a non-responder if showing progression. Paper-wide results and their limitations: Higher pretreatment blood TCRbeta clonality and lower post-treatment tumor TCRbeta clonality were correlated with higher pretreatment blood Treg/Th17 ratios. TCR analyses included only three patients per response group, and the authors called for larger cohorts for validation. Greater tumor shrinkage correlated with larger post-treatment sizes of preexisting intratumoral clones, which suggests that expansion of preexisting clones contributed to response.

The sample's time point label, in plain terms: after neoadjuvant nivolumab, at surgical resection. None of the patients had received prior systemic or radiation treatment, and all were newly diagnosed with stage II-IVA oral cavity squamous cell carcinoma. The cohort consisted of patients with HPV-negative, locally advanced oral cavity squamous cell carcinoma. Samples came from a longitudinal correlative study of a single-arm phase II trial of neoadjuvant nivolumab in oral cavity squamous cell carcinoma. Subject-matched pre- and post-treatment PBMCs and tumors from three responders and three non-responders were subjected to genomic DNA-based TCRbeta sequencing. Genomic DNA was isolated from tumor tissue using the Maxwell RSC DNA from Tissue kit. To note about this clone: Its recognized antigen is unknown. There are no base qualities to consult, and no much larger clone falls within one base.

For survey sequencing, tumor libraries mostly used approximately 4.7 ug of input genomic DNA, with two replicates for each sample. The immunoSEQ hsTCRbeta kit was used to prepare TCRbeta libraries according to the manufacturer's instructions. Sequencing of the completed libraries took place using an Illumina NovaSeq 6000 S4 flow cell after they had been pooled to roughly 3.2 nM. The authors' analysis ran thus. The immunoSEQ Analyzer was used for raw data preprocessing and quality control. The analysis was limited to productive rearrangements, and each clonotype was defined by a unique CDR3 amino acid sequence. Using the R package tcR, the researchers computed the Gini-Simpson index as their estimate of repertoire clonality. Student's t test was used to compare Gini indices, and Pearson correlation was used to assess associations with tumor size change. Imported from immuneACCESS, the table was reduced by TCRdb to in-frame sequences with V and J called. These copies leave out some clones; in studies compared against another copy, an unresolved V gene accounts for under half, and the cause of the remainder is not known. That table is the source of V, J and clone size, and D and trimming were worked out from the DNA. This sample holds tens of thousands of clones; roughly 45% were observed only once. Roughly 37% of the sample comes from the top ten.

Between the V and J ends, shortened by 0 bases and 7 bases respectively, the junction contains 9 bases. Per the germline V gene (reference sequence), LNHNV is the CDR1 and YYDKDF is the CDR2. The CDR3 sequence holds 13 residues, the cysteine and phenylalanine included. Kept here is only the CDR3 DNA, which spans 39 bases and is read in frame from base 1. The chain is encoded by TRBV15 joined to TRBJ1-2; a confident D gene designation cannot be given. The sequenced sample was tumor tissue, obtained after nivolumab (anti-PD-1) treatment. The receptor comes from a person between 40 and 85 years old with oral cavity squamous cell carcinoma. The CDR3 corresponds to CATSRERGGGYTF. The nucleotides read TGTGCCACCAGCAGAGAGAGAGGAGGTGGCTACACCTTC.